Listed here is a single T cell receptor beta chain. Its specificity is unknown. Looked up from germline, CDR1 is SQVTM and CDR2 is ANQGSEA. V lost 2 bases and J 5 bases, leaving 7 bases between the germline ends. The CDR3 loop spans 11 amino acids. This entry is derived from a study of T cell responses to AZD1222 COVID-19 vaccine. The study, taken as a whole, reports: Only a handful of AZD1222 recipients, more than five in all, had baseline seropositivity.

Generated by immunoSEQ multiplex PCR, the TCRdb table keeps only in-frame clones and is missing some. The sample records around 130,000 clones, roughly 92% being singletons. The chain is built from TRBV29-1 and TRBJ2-7; D is undetermined. The TCR sequence derives from an adult who received the AZD1222 COVID-19 vaccine. Sequencing used peripheral blood, obtained 28 days after the second AZD1222 dose. The CDR3 spells CSVELQHEQYF. CDR3 coding DNA: TGCAGCGTTGAACTACAGCACGAGCAGTACTTC.